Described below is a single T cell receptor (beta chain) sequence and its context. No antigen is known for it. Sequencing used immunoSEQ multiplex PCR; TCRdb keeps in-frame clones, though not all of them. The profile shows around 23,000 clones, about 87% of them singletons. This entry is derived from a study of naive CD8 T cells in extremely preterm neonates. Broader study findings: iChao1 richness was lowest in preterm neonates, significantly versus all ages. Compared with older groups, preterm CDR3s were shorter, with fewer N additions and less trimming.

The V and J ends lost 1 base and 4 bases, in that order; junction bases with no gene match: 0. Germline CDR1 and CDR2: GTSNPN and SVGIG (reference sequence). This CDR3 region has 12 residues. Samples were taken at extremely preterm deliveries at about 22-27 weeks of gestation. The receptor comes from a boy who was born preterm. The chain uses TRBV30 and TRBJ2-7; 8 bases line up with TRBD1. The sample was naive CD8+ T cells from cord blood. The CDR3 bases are TGTGCCTGGAGTGGACAGGGGTACGAGCAGTACTTC. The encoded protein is CAWSGQGYEQYF.